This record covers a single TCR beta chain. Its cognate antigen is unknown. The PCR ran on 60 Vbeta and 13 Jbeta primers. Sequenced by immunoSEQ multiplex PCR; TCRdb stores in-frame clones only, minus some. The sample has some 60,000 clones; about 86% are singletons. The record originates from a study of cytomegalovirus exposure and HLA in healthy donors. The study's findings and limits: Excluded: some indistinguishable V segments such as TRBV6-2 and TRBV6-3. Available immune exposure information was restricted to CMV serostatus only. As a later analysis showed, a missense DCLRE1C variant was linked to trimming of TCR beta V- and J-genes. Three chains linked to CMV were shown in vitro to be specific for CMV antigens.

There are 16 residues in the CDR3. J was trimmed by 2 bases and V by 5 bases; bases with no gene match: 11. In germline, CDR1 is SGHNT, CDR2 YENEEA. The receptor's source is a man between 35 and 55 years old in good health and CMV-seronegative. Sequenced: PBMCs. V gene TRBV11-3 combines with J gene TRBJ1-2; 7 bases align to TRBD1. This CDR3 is CASSPRRDSPNYGYTF. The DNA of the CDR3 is TGTGCCAGCAGCCCCCGAAGGGACAGCCCCAACTATGGCTACACCTTC.